This T cell receptor beta chain emerged from a study of cytomegalovirus exposure and HLA in healthy donors. Findings of the study overall: Within an earlier analysis, most TCR beta V segments proved productive either about 90% or about 30% of the time.

On this clone itself: No antigen is known for it.

V was pared by 6 bases and J by 4 bases, with 5 bases of the junction left unmatched. The CDR3 loop spans 14 amino acids. Germline V gives CDR1 MNHEY, CDR2 SVGAGI. Primers for the PCR totalled 60 Vbeta and 13 Jbeta. Assay used: immunoSEQ multiplex PCR; TCRdb lists only in-frame clones, some missing. The data contain roughly 120,000 clones, about three quarters of them singletons. The chain combines TRBV6-5 with TRBJ1-5; 8 bases align to TRBD1. The TCR sequence derives from a woman aged 55-75 years in good health and CMV-seropositive. Sequences were obtained from PBMCs. The CDR3 region is CASSHTGGNQPQHF. The CDR3 bases are TGTGCCAGCAGCCATACAGGGGGTAATCAGCCCCAGCATTTT.